The 19 T cell receptor beta chains given below trace back to one sample, sequenced in a study of CD8 T cells in ankylosing spondylitis. TCRdb reprocessed the 5' RACE reads via MiXCR and lists one record per CDR3 protein. This table has 30,000 to 45,000 distinct CDR3 sequences, 10% to 15% appearing once. Material: synovial fluid, either unsorted or a sorted T cell fraction (not recorded which). The receptors come from a male donor with ankylosing spondylitis.

V is TRBV3-1 and J is TRBJ2-1; TRBD1 aligns across 8 bases. The CDR3 contains 16 residues. Germline trimming cut 3 bases from V and 6 bases from J; bases unmatched to any gene: 10. From germline, CDR1 is LGHDT and CDR2 YNNKEL (reference sequence). The CDR3 bases are TGTGCCAGCAGCCAGCAGGACAGGGAATTCGTCAATGAGCAGTTCTTC. This gives the protein CASSQQDREFVNEQFF.

V is TRBV10-3 and J is TRBJ1-1; no reliable D call. The CDR3 spans 16 residues. CDR1 ENHRY and CDR2 SYGVKD come from the germline V gene. Trimming stripped 0 bases from V and 2 bases from J, with 13 bases between. The CDR3 region is CAISESGRVVNTEAFF. The DNA for the CDR3 is TGTGCCATCAGTGAGTCTGGGAGGGTCGTTAACACTGAAGCTTTCTTT.

This clonotype was seen a few times. V and J are TRBV4-3 and TRBJ2-5; TRBD1 matches 7 bases. The CDR3 length is 16 residues. V gave up 3 bases and J gave up 5 bases; unmatched junction bases: 12. The germline gives CDR1 LGHNA, CDR2 YSLEER. In DNA, the CDR3 is TGCGCCAGCAGCCAGGCCTTTACAGGGGCCTGGGAGACCCAGTACTTC. The encoded protein is CASSQAFTGAWETQYF.

This clonotype was seen more than once but under ten times. The V call is TRBV28, the J call TRBJ2-3, with 7 nucleotides matching TRBD2. Per the germline V gene, CDR1 is MDHEN and CDR2 is SYDVKM. J was trimmed by 6 bases and V by 3 bases; bases with no gene match: 18. This CDR3 has 18 amino acids. This CDR3 reads CASSFYLRGSYGGDTQYF. The CDR3 DNA reads as TGTGCCAGCAGTTTTTACCTGCGGGGGTCATACGGGGGGGATACGCAGTATTTT. Complete variable domain (other parts from reference TRBV28 and TRBJ2-3): DVKVTQSSRYLVKRTGEKVFLECVQDMDHENMFWYRQDPGLGLRLIYFSYDVKMKEKGDIPEGYSVSREKKERFSLILESASTNQTSMYLCASSFYLRGSYGGDTQYFGPGTRLTVL.

This clonotype was counted a few times. V gene TRBV15 combines with J gene TRBJ2-3, with D perhaps being TRBD1 or TRBD2 (6 bases each). V was trimmed by 3 bases and J by 4 bases, leaving 20 bases between them. Germline V CDR1 and CDR2: LNHNV, YYDKDF (reference sequence). The CDR3 is 17 amino acids. The CDR3 sequence: CATSSRGPLKGSDTQYF. Here the CDR3 DNA reads TGTGCCACCAGCAGCCGGGGGCCACTAAAAGGGTCAGATACGCAGTATTTT.

This clonotype was detected only a few times. The chain uses TRBV7-2 and TRBJ2-1; 8 bases agree with TRBD2. V was clipped by 2 bases and J by 7 bases; unmatched bases: 7. The CDR3 covers 15 residues. Germline-derived CDR1 and CDR2 are SGHTA and FQGNSA. The CDR3 protein is CASSLTSGSWNEQFF. The CDR3 bases are TGTGCCAGCAGCTTAACTAGCGGATCTTGGAATGAGCAGTTCTTC.

The V gene is TRBV4-1, the J gene TRBJ2-2; 9 bases agree with TRBD2. Germline-derived CDR1 and CDR2 are MGHRA and YSYEKL. This CDR3 has 17 residues. V shed 2 bases and J 3 bases; nucleotides not matched to a gene: 7. DNA for the CDR3: TGCGCCAGCAGCCAACGACTAGCGGACGCCTACACCGGGGAGCTGTTTTTT. It translates to CASSQRLADAYTGELFF.

A few counts support this clonotype. The chain joins TRBV6-1 to TRBJ2-7; TRBD2 matches 7 bases. Germline trimming cut 7 bases from V and 3 bases from J; bases unmatched to any gene: 9. CDR3 size: 14 residues. Germline CDR1 and CDR2: MNHNS and SASEGT. CDR3 nucleotides: TGTGCCAGCACCTCGACTAGCTTTATCTACGAGCAGTACTTC. It translates to CASTSTSFIYEQYF.

This clonotype showed up just a few times. V is TRBV11-1 and J is TRBJ2-2, with 9 bases that match TRBD1. Germline V gene sequence: CDR1 SGHAT, CDR2 FQDESV (reference sequence). The V and J ends lost 4 bases and 7 bases, in that order; junction bases with no gene match: 16. CDR3 length equals 18 residues. CDR3 nucleotide sequence: TGTGCCAGCAGCTCCTCGGGGGACAGGGAGGCGCTTGACGGGGAGCTGTTTTTT. Its protein is CASSSSGDREALDGELFF.

The CDR3 DNA follows: TGCGCCAGCAGCTTTAATACAGGGGGGCACGGCTATGGCTACACCTTC. This codes for CASSFNTGGHGYGYTF. The chain couples TRBV5-1 to TRBJ1-2; TRBD1 matches 8 bases. With V trimmed by 2 bases and J by 4 bases, 10 bases remained unmatched. CDR3 length equals 16 residues. CDR1 and CDR2 (germline): SGHRS, YFSETQ.

By frequency in the sample, this clonotype is medium-sized. The chain links TRBV20-1 to TRBJ2-1; D is ambiguous. The CDR3 consists of 13 residues. Looked up from germline, CDR1 is DFQATT and CDR2 is SNEGSKA (reference sequence). V was shortened by 5 bases and J by 2 bases, with 10 bases between the two germline ends. CDR3 nucleotides: TGCAGTGCTGCGGTAGATACCTACAATGAGCAGTTCTTC. It codes for CSAAVDTYNEQFF.

The V call is TRBV12-5, the J call TRBJ2-1, with TRBD1 as a possible D gene (6 bases). Germline V gene sequence: CDR1 LGHNT, CDR2 FRNRAP. V was clipped by 7 bases and J by 8 bases, with 21 bases between them. The CDR3 contains 15 residues. The CDR3 loop is CASALGTWQVDEQFF. CDR3 in DNA: TGTGCTAGTGCCCTGGGGACATGGCAAGTAGATGAGCAGTTCTTC.

In this sample, this clonotype turned up a few times. This chain links TRBV6-1 with TRBJ1-1, with D uncertain. Looked up from germline, CDR1 is MNHNS and CDR2 is SASEGT. This CDR3 contains 13 residues. The germline V and J ends were trimmed by 11 bases and 3 bases, with 16 bases remaining between them. CDR3 in amino acids: CAARTQGDTEAFF. The CDR3 bases are TGTGCCGCCCGGACCCAAGGCGACACTGAAGCTTTCTTT.

The chain uses TRBV27 and TRBJ1-1, with D hard to call. The germline V gene has CDR1 MNHEY and CDR2 SMNVEV (reference sequence). V shed 4 bases and J shed 11 bases, with 11 bases lying between them. CDR3 length: 11 amino acids. The DNA of the CDR3 is TGTGCCAGCAGTTCTCGGACCTCCGCTTTCTTT. Its protein product is CASSSRTSAFF.

This clonotype was detected ten times or more. V is TRBV7-9 and J is TRBJ2-5, with 7 bases lining up with TRBD1. Germline V CDR1 and CDR2: SEHNR, FQNEAQ (reference sequence). This CDR3 is built from 15 residues. V gave up 0 bases and J gave up 6 bases; unmatched junction bases: 7. The CDR3 protein is CASSLASGGLKTQYF. CDR3 nucleotide sequence: TGTGCCAGCAGCTTAGCCTCAGGGGGTCTGAAGACCCAGTACTTC.

This clonotype was detected a few times. The J gene is TRBJ2-7, the V gene TRBV7-9; D gene unclear. From germline, CDR1 is SEHNR and CDR2 FQNEAQ (reference sequence). The CDR3 has 13 amino acids. V was shortened by 6 bases and J by 3 bases, with 12 bases between the two germline ends. The CDR3 region is CASSHGSYYEQYF. The DNA for the CDR3 is TGTGCCAGCAGTCACGGGTCTTACTACGAGCAGTACTTC.

This chain links TRBV6-5 with TRBJ2-4; perhaps TRBD2 as D (5 bases). V gave up 3 bases and J gave up 3 bases, with 15 bases separating them. This CDR3 region has 16 residues. Germline V gene lookup returns CDR1 MNHEY and CDR2 SVGAGI. The DNA for the CDR3 is TGTGCCAGCAGTTATTTAGAGGGTTCAGGCAAAAACATTCAGTACTTC. It encodes CASSYLEGSGKNIQYF.

The J gene is TRBJ2-1, the V gene TRBV2; 10 bases agree with TRBD2. Looked up from germline, CDR1 is SNHLY and CDR2 is FYNNEI. V was clipped by 7 bases and J by 6 bases; unmatched bases: 12. This CDR3 contains 16 residues. The DNA for the CDR3 is TGTGCCAGCATCCGGCTAGCGGGAGTTATGGGCAATGAGCAGTTCTTC. Protein: CASIRLAGVMGNEQFF.

This clonotype was picked up a small number of times. The genes are TRBV7-9 and TRBJ2-3; D gene unclear. CDR3 length equals 12 residues. V was shortened by 5 bases and J by 10 bases, with 13 bases between the two germline ends. CDR1 is SEHNR and CDR2 is FQNEAQ in the germline V gene (reference sequence). The CDR3 spells CASSPPTTAQYF. CDR3 DNA: TGTGCCAGCAGCCCTCCAACAACGGCGCAGTATTTT.